This T cell receptor (beta chain) comes out of a study of beta chain features in type 1 diabetes. Background on the study: Similarity in age, gender and cell yields was seen between patients and healthy donors. Findings of the study overall: Lower insertion and higher deletion counts appeared at VDJ junctions in type 1 diabetes patients. All four CD4+ subsets of Type 1 diabetes patients contained TCRB CDR3s that were moderately but significantly shorter.

Of the isolated RNA, all was reverse transcribed, and so the sequenced material was expressed TCRB transcripts. Generated by immunoSEQ multiplex PCR, the TCRdb table keeps only in-frame clones and is missing some. This table holds about 700,000 clones, roughly an eighth found once. Naive, central memory, regulatory and stem cell-like memory cells within the CD4+ compartment were sorted using CD45RO/CCR7/CD25/CD127/CD95/CD27. Looked up from germline, CDR1 is SGHTA and CDR2 is FQGTGA. Trimming took off 2 bases at V and 4 bases at J, with 14 bases between the two ends. The CDR3 is 15 residues long. This clone has a handful of counts. Its target is unknown.

The sequenced sample was naive CD4+ T cells from blood. The sequence was collected from a man aged 18-30 years with type 1 diabetes. The chain is built from TRBV7-3 and TRBJ1-1; perhaps TRBD1 as D (5 bases). Written as DNA, the CDR3 is TGTGCCAGCAGCTTATCCGGTGGGGGGTCCACTGAAGCTTTCTTT. Protein product: CASSLSGGGSTEAFF.